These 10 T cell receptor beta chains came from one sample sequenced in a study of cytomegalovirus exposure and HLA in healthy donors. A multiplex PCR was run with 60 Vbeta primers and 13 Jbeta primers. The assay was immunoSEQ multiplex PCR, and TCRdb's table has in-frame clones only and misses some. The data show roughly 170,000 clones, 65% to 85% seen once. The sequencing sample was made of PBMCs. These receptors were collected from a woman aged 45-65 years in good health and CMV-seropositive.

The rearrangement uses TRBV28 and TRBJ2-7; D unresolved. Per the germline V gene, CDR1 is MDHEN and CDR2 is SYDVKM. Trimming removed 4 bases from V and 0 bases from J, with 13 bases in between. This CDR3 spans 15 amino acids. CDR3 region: CASSSLTVVSYEQYF. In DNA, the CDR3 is TGTGCCAGCAGTTCCCTAACAGTCGTCTCCTACGAGCAGTACTTC.

The CDR3 nucleotides read TGCAGCGTTGATTTGACAGGGGGTGACGAGCAGTACTTC. This gives the protein CSVDLTGGDEQYF. V and J are TRBV29-1 and TRBJ2-7, with TRBD1 matching over 9 bases. J was trimmed by 5 bases and V by 3 bases; bases with no gene match: 5. The V gene's germline CDR1 is SQVTM and CDR2 ANQGSEA. This CDR3 comprises 13 residues.

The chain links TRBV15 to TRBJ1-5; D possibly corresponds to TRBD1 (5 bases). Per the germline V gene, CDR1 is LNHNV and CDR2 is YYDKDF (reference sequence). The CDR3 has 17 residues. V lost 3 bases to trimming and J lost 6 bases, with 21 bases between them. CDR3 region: CATSRTTALRGSQPQHF. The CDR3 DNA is TGTGCCACCAGCAGGACCACTGCACTTCGGGGGTCTCAGCCCCAGCATTTT.

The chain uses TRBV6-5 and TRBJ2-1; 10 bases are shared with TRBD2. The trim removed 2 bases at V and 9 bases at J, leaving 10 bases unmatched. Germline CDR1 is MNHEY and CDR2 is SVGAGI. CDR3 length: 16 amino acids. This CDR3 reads CASSYLAGVSAIEQFF. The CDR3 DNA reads TGTGCCAGCAGTTACCTAGCGGGAGTTTCAGCGATTGAGCAGTTCTTC.

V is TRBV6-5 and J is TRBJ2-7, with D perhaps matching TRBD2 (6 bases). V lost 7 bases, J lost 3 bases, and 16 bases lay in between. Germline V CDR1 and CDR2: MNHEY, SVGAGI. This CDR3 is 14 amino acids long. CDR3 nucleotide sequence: TGTGCCAGCACCCGGGGGAGGTTCGGCTACGAGCAGTACTTC. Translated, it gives CASTRGRFGYEQYF.

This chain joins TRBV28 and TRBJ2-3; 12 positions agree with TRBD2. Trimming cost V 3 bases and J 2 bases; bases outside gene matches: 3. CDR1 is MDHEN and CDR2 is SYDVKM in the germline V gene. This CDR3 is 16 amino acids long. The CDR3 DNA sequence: TGTGCCAGCAGTTTTGGACTAGCGGGAACCACAGATACGCAGTATTTT. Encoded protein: CASSFGLAGTTDTQYF. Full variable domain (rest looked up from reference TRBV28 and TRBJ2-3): DVKVTQSSRYLVKRTGEKVFLECVQDMDHENMFWYRQDPGLGLRLIYFSYDVKMKEKGDIPEGYSVSREKKERFSLILESASTNQTSMYLCASSFGLAGTTDTQYFGPGTRLTVL.

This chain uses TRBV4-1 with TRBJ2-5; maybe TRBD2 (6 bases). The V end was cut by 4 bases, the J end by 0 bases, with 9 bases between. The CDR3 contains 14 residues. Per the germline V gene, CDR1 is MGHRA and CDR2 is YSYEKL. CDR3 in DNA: TGCGCCAGCAGCCCACGGGACTACCAAGAGACCCAGTACTTC. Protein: CASSPRDYQETQYF.

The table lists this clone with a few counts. The CDR3 loop is CASSTWTSGRGEQFF. The CDR3 nucleotides are TGTGCCAGTAGTACCTGGACTAGCGGGAGGGGTGAGCAGTTCTTC. The rearrangement links TRBV19 to TRBJ2-1, with 15 nucleotides matching TRBD2. Germline V gene lookup returns CDR1 LNHDA and CDR2 SQIVND (reference sequence). Trimming removed 4 bases from V and 9 bases from J; junction bases left unmatched: 4. The CDR3 spans 15 residues.

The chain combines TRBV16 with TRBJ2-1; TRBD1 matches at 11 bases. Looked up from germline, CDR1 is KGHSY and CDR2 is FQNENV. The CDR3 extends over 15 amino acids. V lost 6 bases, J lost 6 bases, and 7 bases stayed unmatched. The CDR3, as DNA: TGTGCCAGCAGTCACCCCGGGACAGGGGGCAATGAGCAGTTCTTC. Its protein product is CASSHPGTGGNEQFF.

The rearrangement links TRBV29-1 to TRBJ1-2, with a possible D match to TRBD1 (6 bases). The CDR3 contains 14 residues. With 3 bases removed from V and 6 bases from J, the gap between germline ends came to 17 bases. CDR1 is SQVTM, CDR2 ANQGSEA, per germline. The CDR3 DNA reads TGCAGCGTTGATTTTATACAGGGAGGGGATGGCTACACCTTC. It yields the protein CSVDFIQGGDGYTF.